This T cell receptor (beta chain) was captured in a study of blood T cell repertoires in COVID-19. About the study: The United States, Italy and Spain provided the acute and convalescent COVID-19 samples.

Per the original data handling: Reference gene primer amplification gave nucleated cell count estimates. The method was immunoSEQ multiplex PCR; TCRdb's version includes in-frame clones alone and lacks a portion of them. Clonal size and the V and J genes are those of that table, whereas D and trimming came from the DNA. This table has 120,000 or so clones, 75% to 90% appearing once. The V and J ends lost 7 bases and 8 bases, in that order; junction bases with no gene match: 9. Germline CDR1 reads LNHDA; CDR2 reads SQIVND (reference sequence). The CDR3 extends over 14 amino acids. This clone was recorded only once.

V gene TRBV19 combines with J gene TRBJ1-2; 11 positions match TRBD1. This clonotype originated in a man aged 65 to 85 with acute or convalescent COVID-19. Sequenced: peripheral blood. CDR3 nucleotide sequence: TGTGCCAGTAATCGAGGACAGGGGGCGACAGGCTACACCTTC. This codes for CASNRGQGATGYTF.